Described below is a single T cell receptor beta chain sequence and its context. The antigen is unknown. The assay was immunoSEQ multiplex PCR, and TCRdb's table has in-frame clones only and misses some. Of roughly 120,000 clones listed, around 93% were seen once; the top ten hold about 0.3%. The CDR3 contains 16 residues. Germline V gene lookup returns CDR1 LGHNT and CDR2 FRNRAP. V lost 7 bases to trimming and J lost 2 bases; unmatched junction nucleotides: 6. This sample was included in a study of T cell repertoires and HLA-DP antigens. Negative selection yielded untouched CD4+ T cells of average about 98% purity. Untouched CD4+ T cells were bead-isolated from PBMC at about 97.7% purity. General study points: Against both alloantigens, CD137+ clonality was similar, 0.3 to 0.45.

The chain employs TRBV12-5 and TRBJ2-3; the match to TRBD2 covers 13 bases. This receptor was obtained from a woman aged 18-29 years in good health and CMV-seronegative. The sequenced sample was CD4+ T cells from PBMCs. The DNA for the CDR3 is TGTGCTAGTGCCATACTAGCGGGAGGGTTCACAGATACGCAGTATTTT. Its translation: CASAILAGGFTDTQYF.